The 27 T cell receptor beta chains reported below all come from one sample, sequenced in a study of cytomegalovirus exposure and HLA in healthy donors. Both 60 Vbeta primers and 13 Jbeta primers went into the PCR. Clones were sequenced by immunoSEQ multiplex PCR, and TCRdb holds only the in-frame ones, with some missing. In the table there are 110,000 to 150,000 clones, roughly 84% of which are singletons. Sequences were obtained from PBMCs. These receptors were taken from a boy aged 2-9 years in good health and CMV-seronegative.

V usage is TRBV7-2 and J usage is TRBJ1-2; D unclear. The germline V gene has CDR1 SGHTA and CDR2 FQGNSA. The germline V and J ends were trimmed by 6 bases and 8 bases, with 28 bases remaining between them. The CDR3 has 17 amino acids. CDR3 loop: CASSLTRVAGPGSGYTF. The CDR3, as DNA: TGTGCCAGCAGTCTCACGCGGGTTGCTGGGCCTGGGTCGGGCTACACCTTC. The full variable domain, in which reference TRBV7-2 and TRBJ1-2 provide the parts outside the CDR3, is GAGVSQSPSNKVTEKGKDVELRCDPISGHTALYWYRQSLGQGLEFLIYFQGNSAPDKSGLPSDRFSAERTGGSVSTLTIQRTQQEDSAVYLCASSLTRVAGPGSGYTFGSGTRLTVV.

The V and J genes are TRBV6-6 and TRBJ1-2; 8 nucleotides agree with TRBD1. The CDR3 has 14 residues. After removal of 2 bases from V and 4 bases from J, the junction contained 3 bases not matched to a gene. Germline-derived CDR1 and CDR2 are MNHNY and SVGAGI (reference sequence). CDR3 in DNA: TGTGCCAGCAGTTACGGCAGGGGGCTCTATGGCTACACCTTC. This sequence encodes CASSYGRGLYGYTF.

The chain recombines TRBV10-3 with TRBJ1-3; possibly TRBD1 for D (5 bases). Germline V gene sequence: CDR1 ENHRY, CDR2 SYGVKD. V was clipped by 2 bases and J by 0 bases, with 11 bases between them. This CDR3 is 16 amino acids long. CDR3 residues: CAISEEPGDSGNTIYF. The CDR3, as DNA: TGTGCCATCAGTGAGGAACCGGGGGACTCTGGAAACACCATATATTTT.

The J gene is TRBJ2-1, the V gene TRBV28; 8 bases agree with TRBD1. Germline-derived CDR1 and CDR2 are MDHEN and SYDVKM. The CDR3 has 15 residues. J lost 7 bases, V lost 3 bases, and 8 bases had no gene match. CDR3 in amino acids: CASSLQGAIWNEQFF. The CDR3 DNA sequence: TGTGCCAGCAGTTTGCAGGGGGCTATTTGGAATGAGCAGTTCTTC.

The gene calls are TRBV19 and TRBJ2-2, with D unclear. CDR1 LNHDA and CDR2 SQIVND come from the germline V gene (reference sequence). The V and J ends lost 8 bases and 3 bases respectively, with 10 bases between them. The CDR3 runs to 13 residues. The CDR3, as DNA: TGTGCCAGTGTTTCTCTTTACACCGGGGAGCTGTTTTTT. Encoded protein: CASVSLYTGELFF.

The chain couples TRBV6-5 to TRBJ1-4; 8 positions match TRBD1. Germline CDR1 reads MNHEY; CDR2 reads SVGAGI. The CDR3 loop spans 16 amino acids. V lost 2 bases to trimming and J lost 10 bases; unmatched junction nucleotides: 12. The CDR3 reads CASSYGPGQGAVKLFF. The CDR3 DNA reads TGTGCCAGCAGTTACGGTCCTGGACAGGGCGCTGTAAAACTGTTTTTT.

V is TRBV7-2 and J is TRBJ2-7; 7 bases line up with TRBD2. The CDR3 sequence is 13 residues long. J lost 2 bases, V lost 5 bases, and 3 bases had no gene match. From germline, CDR1 is SGHTA and CDR2 FQGNSA. CDR3 sequence: CASSPSGPYEQYF. The CDR3 DNA follows: TGTGCCAGCAGCCCTAGCGGCCCCTACGAGCAGTACTTC.

The V and J genes are TRBV5-1 and TRBJ1-1; D is unclear. V lost 0 bases and J 1 base, leaving 19 bases between the germline ends. This CDR3 is 18 amino acids long. Germline loops: CDR1 SGHRS, CDR2 YFSETQ. The CDR3 protein is CASSLGWAAPLANTEAFF. The CDR3 DNA reads TGCGCCAGCAGCTTGGGGTGGGCCGCTCCCCTGGCGAACACTGAAGCTTTCTTT.

The chain has TRBV6-1 and TRBJ1-3, with D tentatively TRBD1 (6 bases). CDR3 length equals 19 residues. Deletions cut 4 bases from V and 2 bases from J, with 24 bases between. Germline assignment: CDR1 MNHNS and CDR2 SASEGT. CDR3 amino acids: CASSVAAGDARATGNTIYF. CDR3 coding DNA: TGTGCCAGCAGTGTGGCGGCAGGGGACGCGCGGGCCACTGGAAACACCATATATTTT.

This chain connects TRBV7-9 to TRBJ2-2; the match to TRBD1 covers 10 bases. The CDR3 contains 15 residues. The V gene end was trimmed by 6 bases and the J gene end by 6 bases; junction bases not matched to a gene: 7. The V gene's germline CDR1 is SEHNR and CDR2 FQNEAQ (reference sequence). DNA of the CDR3: TGTGCCAGCAGTCGTCCCGGGACAGGGGCCGGGGAGCTGTTTTTT. It yields the protein CASSRPGTGAGELFF.

Of note for this clone: A read error is the likely source, as a far larger clone sits one nucleotide away. The V and J genes are TRBV5-6 and TRBJ2-7; tentatively, D is TRBD1 (7 bases). This CDR3 contains 14 residues. From germline, CDR1 is SGHDT and CDR2 YYEEEE. V was pared by 1 base and J by 5 bases, with 13 bases between. CDR3 coding DNA: TGTGCCAGCAGCTTGACCAGGGGGAGGAACGAGCAGTACTTC. It codes for CASSLTRGRNEQYF. The full variable domain, rest sourced from reference TRBV5-6 and TRBJ2-7, is DAGVTQSPTHLIKTRGQQVTLRCSPKSGHDTVSWYQQALGQGPQFIFQYYEEEERQRGNFPDRFSGHQFPNYSSELNVNALLLGDSALYLCASSLTRGRNEQYFGPGTRLTVT.

In its sample, this clone ranks as medium-sized. V usage is TRBV4-3 and J usage is TRBJ2-1; 9 bases map to TRBD2. The germline V gene has CDR1 LGHNA and CDR2 YSLEER. This CDR3 is 15 amino acids long. With 5 bases clipped from V and 3 bases from J, the junction kept 5 bases outside the gene matches. This CDR3 reads CASSGTSINYNEQFF. DNA of the CDR3: TGCGCCAGCAGCGGGACTAGCATCAACTACAATGAGCAGTTCTTC.

This chain links TRBV18 with TRBJ2-7, with D possibly matching TRBD2 (6 bases). V was pared by 1 base and J by 3 bases, with 10 bases between. The CDR3 spans 14 residues. Per germline, CDR1 KGHSH and CDR2 LQKENI. The CDR3 region is CASSPRDGGYEQYF. The CDR3 region has the DNA TGTGCCAGCTCACCACGGGACGGGGGCTACGAGCAGTACTTC.

The chain links TRBV5-1 to TRBJ1-2; the D gene is possibly TRBD1 (6 bases). V lost 3 bases and J lost 8, with 20 bases in between. Germline V gives CDR1 SGHRS, CDR2 YFSETQ. This CDR3 spans 15 amino acids. As DNA, the CDR3 is TGCGCCAGCAGCTCGATCTTAGGGGGGGATGAGGGCTACACCTTC. Residues: CASSSILGGDEGYTF. Using reference TRBV5-1 and TRBJ1-2 for the parts outside the CDR3, the full variable domain is KAGVTQTPRYLIKTRGQQVTLSCSPISGHRSVSWYQQTPGQGLQFLFEYFSETQRNKGNFPGRFSGRQFSNSRSEMNVSTLELGDSALYLCASSSILGGDEGYTFGSGTRLTVV.

This clone occurred a few times. The chain joins TRBV11-1 to TRBJ2-7; 9 bases fit TRBD1. Looked up from germline, CDR1 is SGHAT and CDR2 is FQDESV (reference sequence). This CDR3 has 15 residues. V lost 4 bases to trimming and J lost 4 bases; unmatched junction nucleotides: 8. The CDR3 nucleotides read TGTGCCAGCAGCTCTTTTTGGGACAGGGCGTACGAGCAGTACTTC. Residues: CASSSFWDRAYEQYF. Full variable domain (remainder filled in from reference TRBV11-1 and TRBJ2-7): EAEVAQSPRYKITEKSQAVAFWCDPISGHATLYWYRQILGQGPELLVQFQDESVVDDSQLPKDRFSAERLKGVDSTLKIQPAELGDSAMYLCASSSFWDRAYEQYFGPGTRLTVT.

The chain couples TRBV7-2 to TRBJ2-5; TRBD2 matches at 12 bases. J was trimmed by 5 bases and V by 1 base; bases with no gene match: 2. Per the germline V gene, CDR1 is SGHTA and CDR2 is FQGNSA. This CDR3 has 15 amino acids. CDR3 protein: CASSLGLAGDETQYF. CDR3 DNA sequence: TGTGCCAGCAGCTTAGGACTAGCGGGAGACGAGACCCAGTACTTC.

This sequence joins TRBV5-1 and TRBJ2-1; 10 nucleotides align to TRBD1. The CDR3 runs to 15 residues. Germline loops: CDR1 SGHRS, CDR2 YFSETQ. The junction had 1 base not matched to a gene; V was cut back by 4 bases and J by 0 bases. The CDR3 reads CASSRDRGSYNEQFF. In DNA, the CDR3 is TGCGCCAGCAGCCGGGACAGGGGCTCCTACAATGAGCAGTTCTTC.

The CDR3 spells CASSKETVVWADEQYF. In nucleotides, the CDR3 is TGTGCCAGCAGCAAAGAGACAGTAGTATGGGCCGACGAGCAGTACTTC. V usage is TRBV21-1 and J usage is TRBJ2-7; TRBD1 was called by the table and not checked on the DNA. TRBV21-1 is a listed pseudogene. The CDR3 extends over 16 amino acids.

This sequence joins TRBV19 and TRBJ2-1, with 9 bases matching TRBD2. Germline V gene data show CDR1 as LNHDA and CDR2 as SQIVND (reference sequence). CDR3 length equals 14 residues. The V and J ends lost 7 bases and 6 bases, in that order; junction bases with no gene match: 7. CDR3 sequence (DNA): TGTGCCAGTATGGCGGGAGGGCCGAGCAATGAGCAGTTCTTC. Amino acids: CASMAGGPSNEQFF.

The rearrangement uses TRBV5-4 and TRBJ2-7, with D perhaps matching TRBD2 (5 bases). V was pared by 0 bases and J by 0 bases, with 13 bases between. This CDR3 contains 16 residues. Germline CDR1 SGHNT, CDR2 YYREEE (reference sequence). The CDR3 protein is CASSLAGGPRSYEQYF. The CDR3 nucleotides are TGTGCCAGCAGCTTGGCGGGCGGGCCCCGCTCCTACGAGCAGTACTTC.

The V call is TRBV6-5, the J call TRBJ1-2; D ambiguous. CDR3 length: 11 residues. Germline CDR1 and CDR2: MNHEY and SVGAGI. The V end was cut by 4 bases, the J end by 8 bases, with 8 bases between. CDR3 protein: CASSSGRGYTF. The CDR3 DNA reads TGTGCCAGCAGTTCGGGAAGGGGCTACACCTTC.

This chain links TRBV5-1 with TRBJ1-2; 11 bases map to TRBD1. This CDR3 is built from 15 residues. V lost 4 bases and J lost 3; bases outside the gene matches: 5. CDR1 is SGHRS and CDR2 is YFSETQ in the germline V gene. The DNA of the CDR3 is TGCGCCAGCAGCACGGGACAGGGGGTTGACTATGGCTACACCTTC. Translating gives CASSTGQGVDYGYTF.

The chain employs TRBV29-1 and TRBJ1-1, with TRBD1 matching 8 bases. V was clipped by 7 bases and J by 8 bases; unmatched bases: 9. Germline V gene data show CDR1 as SQVTM and CDR2 as ANQGSEA. This CDR3 comprises 12 residues. Here the CDR3 reads CSAGQGAREAFF. In nucleotides, the CDR3 is TGCAGCGCGGGCCAGGGGGCGCGAGAAGCTTTCTTT.

The chain couples TRBV28 to TRBJ1-2, with 9 positions matching TRBD1. Germline V gene lookup returns CDR1 MDHEN and CDR2 SYDVKM. J gave up 5 bases and V 5 bases, and 6 bases lay outside the gene matches. The CDR3 runs 14 residues. This CDR3 reads CASSRSGTGYGYTF. The CDR3 DNA follows: TGTGCCAGCAGTCGATCCGGGACAGGGTATGGCTACACCTTC.

This clone was seen only once. The rearrangement joins TRBV5-1 to TRBJ2-7; 9 positions agree with TRBD1. Germline V gene lookup returns CDR1 SGHRS and CDR2 YFSETQ. V lost 4 bases and J lost 3; bases outside the gene matches: 8. This CDR3 comprises 15 residues. The CDR3 region is CASSGGQGPFYEQYF. The CDR3 DNA reads as TGCGCCAGCAGCGGGGGACAGGGACCCTTCTACGAGCAGTACTTC.

The J gene is TRBJ1-2, the V gene TRBV5-1; possible D gene TRBD1, 6 bases. V was cut by 4 bases and J by 3 bases, with 16 bases left in between. The CDR3 consists of 15 residues. Germline V CDR1 and CDR2: SGHRS, YFSETQ. The CDR3 sequence is CASSIGTGMDYGYTF. The CDR3, as DNA: TGCGCCAGCAGCATAGGAACAGGGATGGACTATGGCTACACCTTC.

This chain connects TRBV9 to TRBJ1-1; 8 bases map to TRBD1. The CDR3 loop spans 18 amino acids. The V gene's germline CDR1 is SGDLS and CDR2 YYNGEE. V lost 0 bases, J lost 0 bases, and 10 bases stayed unmatched. The CDR3 spells CASSVELGTGPMNTEAFF. In DNA, the CDR3 is TGTGCCAGCAGCGTAGAATTAGGGACAGGTCCCATGAACACTGAAGCTTTCTTT.